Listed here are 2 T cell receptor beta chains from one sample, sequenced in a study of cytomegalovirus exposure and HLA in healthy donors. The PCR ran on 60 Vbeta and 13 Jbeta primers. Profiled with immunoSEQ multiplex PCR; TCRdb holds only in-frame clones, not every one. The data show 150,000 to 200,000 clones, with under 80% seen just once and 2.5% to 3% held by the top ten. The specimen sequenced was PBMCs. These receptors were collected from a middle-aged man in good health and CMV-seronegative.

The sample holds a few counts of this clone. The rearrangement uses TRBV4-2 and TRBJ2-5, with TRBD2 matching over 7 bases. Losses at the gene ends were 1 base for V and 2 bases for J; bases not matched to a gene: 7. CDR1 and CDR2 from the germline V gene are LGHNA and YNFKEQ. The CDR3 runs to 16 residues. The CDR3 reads CASSQAASGPQETQYF. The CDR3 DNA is TGTGCCAGCAGCCAAGCGGCTAGCGGCCCTCAAGAGACCCAGTACTTC.

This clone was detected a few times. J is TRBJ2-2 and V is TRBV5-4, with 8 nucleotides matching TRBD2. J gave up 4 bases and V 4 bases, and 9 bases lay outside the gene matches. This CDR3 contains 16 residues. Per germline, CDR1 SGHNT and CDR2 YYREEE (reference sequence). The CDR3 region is CASSSRGGGRTGELFF. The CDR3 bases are TGTGCCAGCAGCAGCCGCGGCGGGGGGCGCACCGGGGAGCTGTTTTTT.